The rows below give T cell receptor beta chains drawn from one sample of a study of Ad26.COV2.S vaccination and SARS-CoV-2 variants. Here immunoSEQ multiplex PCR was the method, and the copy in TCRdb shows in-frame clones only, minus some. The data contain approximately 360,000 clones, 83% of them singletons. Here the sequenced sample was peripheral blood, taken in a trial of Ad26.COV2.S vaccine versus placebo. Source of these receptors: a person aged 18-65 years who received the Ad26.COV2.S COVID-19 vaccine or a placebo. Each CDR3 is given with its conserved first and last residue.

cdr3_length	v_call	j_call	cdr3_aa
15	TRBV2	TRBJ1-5	CASSAESYSNQPQHF
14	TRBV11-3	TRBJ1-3	CASSDLSTGNTIYF
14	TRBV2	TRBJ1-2	CASSPDRGQYGYTF
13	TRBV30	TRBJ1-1	CAWTGDTNTEAFF
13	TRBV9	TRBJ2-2	CASSPLEAGELFF
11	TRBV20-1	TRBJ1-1	CSARDGGPAFF
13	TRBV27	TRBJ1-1	CASSPNPNTEAFF
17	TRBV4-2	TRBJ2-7	CASSQDFFRGLVNEQYF
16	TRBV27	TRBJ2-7	CASSLRTGVGNYEQYF
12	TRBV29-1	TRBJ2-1	CSDRGPYNEQFF
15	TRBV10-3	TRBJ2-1	CAISELGGRPNEQFF
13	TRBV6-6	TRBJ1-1	CASYVRERTEAFF
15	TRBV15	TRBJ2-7	CATSRGDPAFYEQYF
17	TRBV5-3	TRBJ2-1	CARSKTLARRSYNEQFF
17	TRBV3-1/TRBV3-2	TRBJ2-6	CASSFRVSISGANVLTF
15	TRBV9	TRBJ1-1	CASSVEGEMNTEAFF
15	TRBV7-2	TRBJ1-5	CASSSWTGVGQPQHF
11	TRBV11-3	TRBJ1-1	CASSHRGPAFF
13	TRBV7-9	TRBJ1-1	CASSPRANTEAFF
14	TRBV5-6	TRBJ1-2	CATRRTGRNYGYTF
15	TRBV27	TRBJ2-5	CASRLTGTPFFSQYF
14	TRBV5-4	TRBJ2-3	CASSLAGLTDTQYF
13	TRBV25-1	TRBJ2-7	CASSRDRAYEQYF
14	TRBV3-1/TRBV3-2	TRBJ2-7	CASSPHTGYYEQYF
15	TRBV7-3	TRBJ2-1	CASSSTGLSYNEQFF
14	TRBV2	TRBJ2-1	CASSEIESNNEQFF
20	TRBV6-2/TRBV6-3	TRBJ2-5	CASSYGGQGFRYQRQETQYF
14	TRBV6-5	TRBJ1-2	CASSYSTGGMGYTF
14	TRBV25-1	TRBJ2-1	CASRPGLAPDEQFF
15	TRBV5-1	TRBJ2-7	CASSLWLDSSYEQYF
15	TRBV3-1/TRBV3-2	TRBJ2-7	CASSRGMTGTYEQYF
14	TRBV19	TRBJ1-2	CASRTGIQGWGYTF
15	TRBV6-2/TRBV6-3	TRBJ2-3	CASSSKSRTRDTQYF
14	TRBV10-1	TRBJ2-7	CASSESSGLHEQYF
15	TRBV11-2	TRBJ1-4	CASSQGRAANEKLFF
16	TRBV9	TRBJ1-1	CASSVDGGQVDTEAFF
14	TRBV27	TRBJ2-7	CASSLGTATYEQYF
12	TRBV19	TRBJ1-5	CASSIGNQPQHF
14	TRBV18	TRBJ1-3	CASQEGPGGNTIYF
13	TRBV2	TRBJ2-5	CASSGTFQETQYF
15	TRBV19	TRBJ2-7	CASAEPGQATYEQYF
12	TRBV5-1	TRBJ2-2	CASSENTGELFF
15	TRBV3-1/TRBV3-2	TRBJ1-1	CASSQVTQGSTEAFF
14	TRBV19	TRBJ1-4	CASSLKRAGEKLFF
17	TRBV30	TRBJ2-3	CAWSVWQGPRSTDTQYF
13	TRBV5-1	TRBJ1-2	CASSLRTGDPITF
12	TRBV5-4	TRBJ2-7	CASSMSSGEQYF
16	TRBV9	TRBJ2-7	CASSATMGLADYEQYF
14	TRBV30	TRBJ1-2	CAWSPRGPSYGYTF
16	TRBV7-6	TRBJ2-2	CASSPVVAGTTGELFF
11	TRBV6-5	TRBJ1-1	CASKAETEAFF
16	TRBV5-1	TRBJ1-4	CASTPYRVATNEKLFF
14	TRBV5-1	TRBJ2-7	CASSRTVNSYEQYF
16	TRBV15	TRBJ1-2	CATSRDRTGGFYGYTF
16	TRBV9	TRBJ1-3	CASSANAPGSGNTIYF
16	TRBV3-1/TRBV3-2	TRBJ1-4	CASSHRPGAYSEKLFF
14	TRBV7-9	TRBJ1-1	CASSLGSGNTEAFF
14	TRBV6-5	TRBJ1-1	CASSPMGMNTEAFF
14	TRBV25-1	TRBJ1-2	CASSEIGQGYGYTF
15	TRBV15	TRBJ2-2	CATSRTSGGTGELFF